The sequence of this T cell receptor beta chain was determined in a study of blood T cell repertoires in COVID-19. Study-level background: Some COVID-19 samples were acute and others convalescent; all came from the United States, Italy and Spain.

Under the authors' procedure: Estimation of nucleated cell counts relied on the amplification of reference gene primers. Sequencing was performed with immunoSEQ multiplex PCR; in TCRdb, only in-frame clones are kept and a portion is missing. V and J calls plus clone size are reproduced from that table; the DNA served to infer D and trimming. Among some 150,000 clones, 76% were seen once, and the ten largest hold approximately 4.5%. The CDR3 length is 17 residues. Looked up from germline, CDR1 is MGHRA and CDR2 is YSYEKL. Between the trimmed V and J ends, which lost 1 base and 8 bases, there was a span of 20 bases.

Material for sequencing was peripheral blood. The receptor comes from a woman of 80 years or more with active or convalescent COVID-19. The gene calls are TRBV4-1 and TRBJ1-4; D possibly corresponds to TRBD1 (5 bases). CDR3 residues: CASSQGAGGREGEKLFF. The CDR3 region has the DNA TGCGCCAGCAGCCAAGGGGCGGGCGGTCGGGAGGGGGAAAAACTGTTTTTT.